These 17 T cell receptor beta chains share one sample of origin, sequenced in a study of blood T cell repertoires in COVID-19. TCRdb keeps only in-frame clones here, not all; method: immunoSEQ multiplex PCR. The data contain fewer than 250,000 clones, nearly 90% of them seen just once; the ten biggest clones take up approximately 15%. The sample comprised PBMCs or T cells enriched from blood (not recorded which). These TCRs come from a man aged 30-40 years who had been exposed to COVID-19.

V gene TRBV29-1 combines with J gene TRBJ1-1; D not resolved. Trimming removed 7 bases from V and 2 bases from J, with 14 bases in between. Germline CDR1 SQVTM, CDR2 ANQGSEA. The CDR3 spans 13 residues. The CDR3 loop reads CSGVRGDNTEAFF. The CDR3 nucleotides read TGCAGCGGCGTTCGAGGTGATAACACTGAAGCTTTCTTT. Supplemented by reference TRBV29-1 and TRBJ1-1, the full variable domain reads SAVISQKPSRDICQRGTSLTIQCQVDSQVTMMFWYRQQPGQSLTLIATANQGSEATYESGFVIDKFPISRPNLTFSTLTVSNMSPEDSSIYLCSGVRGDNTEAFFGQGTRLTVV.

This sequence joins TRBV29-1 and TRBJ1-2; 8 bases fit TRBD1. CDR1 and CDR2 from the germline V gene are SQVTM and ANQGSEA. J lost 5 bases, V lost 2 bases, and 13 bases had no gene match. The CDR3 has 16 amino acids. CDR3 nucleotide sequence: TGCAGCGTTGAATTGGCGGCGGCAGGGGGCGGTTATGGCTACACCTTC. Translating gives CSVELAAAGGGYGYTF.

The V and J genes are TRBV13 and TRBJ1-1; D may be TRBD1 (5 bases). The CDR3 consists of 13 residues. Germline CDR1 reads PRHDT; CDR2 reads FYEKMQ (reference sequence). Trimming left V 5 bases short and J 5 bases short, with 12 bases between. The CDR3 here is CASSPPGGTEAFF. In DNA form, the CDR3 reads TGTGCCAGCAGCCCCCCGGGGGGGACTGAAGCTTTCTTT.

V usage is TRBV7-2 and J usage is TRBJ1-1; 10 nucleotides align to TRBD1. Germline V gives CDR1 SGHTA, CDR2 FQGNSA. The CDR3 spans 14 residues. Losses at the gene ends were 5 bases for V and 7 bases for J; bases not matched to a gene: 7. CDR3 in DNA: TGTGCCAGCAGCCAGGACAGGGGGTCGGGTGAAGCTTTCTTT. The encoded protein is CASSQDRGSGEAFF.

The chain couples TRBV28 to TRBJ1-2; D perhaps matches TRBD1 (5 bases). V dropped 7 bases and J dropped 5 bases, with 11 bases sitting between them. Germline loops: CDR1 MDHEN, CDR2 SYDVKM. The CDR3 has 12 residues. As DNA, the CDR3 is TGTGCCAGCACGGAGGGGACGTATGGCTACACCTTC. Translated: CASTEGTYGYTF.

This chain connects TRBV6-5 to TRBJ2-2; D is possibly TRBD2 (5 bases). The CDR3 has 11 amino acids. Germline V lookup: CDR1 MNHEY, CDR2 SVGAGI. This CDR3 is CASRGTGELFF. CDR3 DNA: TGTGCATCCCGGGGCACCGGGGAGCTGTTTTTT.

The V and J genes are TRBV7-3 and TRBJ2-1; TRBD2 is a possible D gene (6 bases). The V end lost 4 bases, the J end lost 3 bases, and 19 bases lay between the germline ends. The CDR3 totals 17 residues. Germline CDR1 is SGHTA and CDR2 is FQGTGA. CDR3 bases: TGTGCCAGCAGCTCCGGCGGAGGAGCGGGCCACTACAATGAGCAGTTCTTC. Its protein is CASSSGGGAGHYNEQFF. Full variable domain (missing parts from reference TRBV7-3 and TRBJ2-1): GAGVSQTPSNKVTEKGKYVELRCDPISGHTALYWYRQSLGQGPEFLIYFQGTGAADDSGLPNDRFFAVRPEGSVSTLKIQRTERGDSAVYLCASSSGGGAGHYNEQFFGPGTRLTVL.

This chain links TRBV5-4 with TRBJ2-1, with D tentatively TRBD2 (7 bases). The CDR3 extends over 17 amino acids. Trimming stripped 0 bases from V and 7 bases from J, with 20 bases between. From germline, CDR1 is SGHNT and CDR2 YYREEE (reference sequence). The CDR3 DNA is TGTGCCAGCAGCTTGGGGGCGGGCGGGGGCCTAAGAAATGAGCAGTTCTTC. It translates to CASSLGAGGGLRNEQFF.

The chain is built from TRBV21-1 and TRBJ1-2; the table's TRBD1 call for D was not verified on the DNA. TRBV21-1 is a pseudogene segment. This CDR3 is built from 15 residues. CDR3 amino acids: CASSGNRVGYYGYTF. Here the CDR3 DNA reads TGTGCCAGCAGCGGAAACAGGGTTGGGTACTATGGCTACACCTTC.

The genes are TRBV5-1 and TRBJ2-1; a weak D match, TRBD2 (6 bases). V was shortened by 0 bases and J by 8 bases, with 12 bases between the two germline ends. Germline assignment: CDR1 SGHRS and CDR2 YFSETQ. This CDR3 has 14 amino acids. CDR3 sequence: CASSLGGIWDEQFF. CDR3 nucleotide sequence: TGCGCCAGCAGCTTGGGCGGGATATGGGATGAGCAGTTCTTC.

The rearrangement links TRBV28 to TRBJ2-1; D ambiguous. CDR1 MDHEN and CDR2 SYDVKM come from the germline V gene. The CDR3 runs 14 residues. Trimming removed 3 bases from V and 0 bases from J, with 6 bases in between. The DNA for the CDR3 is TGTGCCAGCAGTTTGCACGGCTCCTACAATGAGCAGTTCTTC. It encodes CASSLHGSYNEQFF.

The DNA for the CDR3 is TGTGCCAGCAGATCAACAGCAGGCCAAGGCATTCAGTACTTC. Translation gives CASRSTAGQGIQYF. The chain employs TRBV2 and TRBJ2-4; D is ambiguous. CDR3 length equals 14 residues. The V and J ends lost 6 bases and 9 bases respectively, with 18 bases between them. From germline, CDR1 is SNHLY and CDR2 FYNNEI.

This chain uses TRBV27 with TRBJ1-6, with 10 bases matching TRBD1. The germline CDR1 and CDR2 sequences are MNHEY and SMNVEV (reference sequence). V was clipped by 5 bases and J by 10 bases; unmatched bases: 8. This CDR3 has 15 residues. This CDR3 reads CASSPRQGARSPLHF. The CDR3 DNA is TGTGCCAGCAGTCCCCGACAGGGGGCCCGATCACCCCTCCACTTT.

CDR3 bases: TGTGCCACCAGGGGGGGTCCCCACCCTAACACCGGGGAGCTGTTTTTT. Translation gives CATRGGPHPNTGELFF. The J gene is TRBJ2-2, the V gene TRBV15; D possibly corresponds to TRBD2 (6 bases). V shed 6 bases and J shed 2 bases, with 16 bases lying between them. This CDR3 is 16 amino acids long. Germline assignment: CDR1 LNHNV and CDR2 YYDKDF (reference sequence).

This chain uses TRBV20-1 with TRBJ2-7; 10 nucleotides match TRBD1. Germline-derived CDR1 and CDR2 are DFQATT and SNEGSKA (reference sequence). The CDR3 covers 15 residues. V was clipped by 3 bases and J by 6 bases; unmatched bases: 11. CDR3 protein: CSASPTGTGVIEQYF. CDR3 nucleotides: TGCAGTGCTAGTCCCACAGGGACAGGGGTGATCGAGCAGTACTTC.

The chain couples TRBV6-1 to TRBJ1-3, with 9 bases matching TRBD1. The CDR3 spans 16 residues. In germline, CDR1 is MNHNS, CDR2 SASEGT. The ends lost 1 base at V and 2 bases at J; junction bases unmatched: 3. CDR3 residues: CASSEVGTGTGNTIYF. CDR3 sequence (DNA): TGTGCCAGCAGTGAAGTGGGGACAGGGACTGGAAACACCATATATTTT.

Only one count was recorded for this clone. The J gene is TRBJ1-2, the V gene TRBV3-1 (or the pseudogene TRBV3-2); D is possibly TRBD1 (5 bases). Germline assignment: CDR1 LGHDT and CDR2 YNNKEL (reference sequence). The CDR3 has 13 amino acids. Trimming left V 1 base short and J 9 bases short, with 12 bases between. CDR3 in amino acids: CASSQGGERSYTF. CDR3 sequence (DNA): TGTGCCAGCAGCCAAGGGGGGGAGAGGAGCTACACCTTC.